One and the same sample provided the 6 T cell receptor beta chains below, sequenced in a study of blood T cell repertoires in COVID-19. Assay: immunoSEQ multiplex PCR; the TCRdb copy retains only in-frame clones and omits some. The sample lists more than 130,000 clones, approximately 80% occurring once. The specimen sequenced was peripheral blood. The origin of the receptors is a human donor in a cohort sampled during active COVID-19.

This sequence joins TRBV24-1 and TRBJ2-2; 9 bases line up with TRBD2. The germline gives CDR1 KGHDR, CDR2 SFDVKD. The CDR3 extends over 14 amino acids. Trimming took 6 bases from V and 6 from J; bases not matched to a gene: 4. The CDR3 coding sequence is TGTGCCACCAGTCCTAGCGGGGAGCCCGGGGAGCTGTTTTTT. Its translation: CATSPSGEPGELFF.

The rearrangement joins TRBV28 to TRBJ2-3; D is possibly TRBD2 (6 bases). Germline V gene lookup returns CDR1 MDHEN and CDR2 SYDVKM. Trimming cost V 7 bases and J 0 bases, with 8 bases left between them. This CDR3 has 13 residues. CDR3 sequence reads: CASMRGSTDTQYF. The CDR3 DNA is TGTGCCAGCATGCGGGGTAGCACAGATACGCAGTATTTT.

The chain combines TRBV24-1 with TRBJ1-1; D may be TRBD1 (6 bases). The V gene lost 7 bases and the J gene lost 3 bases, with 11 bases spanning the gap. The CDR3 totals 13 residues. Looked up from germline, CDR1 is KGHDR and CDR2 is SFDVKD. CDR3 DNA: TGTGCCACCAGGGGGGCCCGGGACACTGAAGCTTTCTTT. This codes for CATRGARDTEAFF.

The chain has TRBV27 and TRBJ2-7; the D gene is possibly TRBD1 (6 bases). Germline V gene lookup returns CDR1 MNHEY and CDR2 SMNVEV (reference sequence). The V gene lost 0 bases and the J gene lost 8 bases, with 14 bases spanning the gap. This CDR3 has 14 residues. The CDR3 region has the DNA TGTGCCAGCAGTTTATCCAGGGGACCCTATCAGCAGTACTTC. It specifies CASSLSRGPYQQYF.

V is TRBV5-4 and J is TRBJ2-5; 10 bases align to TRBD1. There are 15 residues in the CDR3. Germline-derived CDR1 and CDR2 are SGHNT and YYREEE (reference sequence). V gave up 0 bases and J gave up 5 bases; unmatched junction bases: 4. The CDR3 bases are TGTGCCAGCAGCTTGGCGGGACAGGGGATGGAGACCCAGTACTTC. Translation: CASSLAGQGMETQYF.

The V gene is TRBV29-1, the J gene TRBJ2-2; weak D call: TRBD2 (6 bases). In germline, CDR1 is SQVTM, CDR2 ANQGSEA. This CDR3 region has 14 residues. Between the trimmed V and J ends, which lost 6 bases and 4 bases, there was a span of 15 bases. For the CDR3, the DNA is TGCAGCGTCGCAACCGGGACTCTCACCGGGGAGCTGTTTTTT. Protein product: CSVATGTLTGELFF.